A single sample gave rise to the 32 T cell receptor beta chains below, sequenced in a study of shared clonotypes between healthy human individuals. Here immunoSEQ multiplex PCR was the method, and the copy in TCRdb shows in-frame clones only, minus some. The table has around 2.5 million clones, roughly 93% seen once; the top ten hold 0.35% to 0.45%. The specimen sequenced was naive CD4+ T cells from PBMCs. Subset defined: CD45RA+ positively selected. The receptors originated from a man aged 18 to 30 in good health. Some clones in this sample may be carry-over from other donors' samples.

This rearrangement joins TRBV30 to TRBJ1-6, with D tentatively TRBD1 (5 bases). V was cut by 2 bases and J by 8 bases, with 13 bases left in between. The CDR3 sequence is 14 residues long. Germline lookup yields CDR1 GTSNPN and CDR2 SVGIG (reference sequence). CDR3 coding DNA: TGTGCCTGGAGTTCCCCCCCCAGGGATTCACCCCTCCACTTT. Its protein product is CAWSSPPRDSPLHF.

This chain joins TRBV5-6 and TRBJ2-5; D not certain. This CDR3 spans 12 amino acids. CDR1 and CDR2 (germline): SGHDT, YYEEEE. Between the trimmed V and J ends, which lost 3 bases and 5 bases, there was a span of 8 bases. CDR3 nucleotides: TGTGCCAGCAGCTCCACAAGGGAGACCCAGTACTTC. Amino acids: CASSSTRETQYF.

The V gene is TRBV7-2, the J gene TRBJ2-5, with 7 bases matching TRBD2. Trimming cost V 5 bases and J 3 bases; bases outside gene matches: 3. The CDR3 covers 13 residues. Germline CDR1 reads SGHTA; CDR2 reads FQGNSA. CDR3 loop: CASSVSGKETQYF. DNA of the CDR3: TGTGCCAGCAGCGTGAGCGGGAAAGAGACCCAGTACTTC. The complete variable domain, with remaining parts taken from reference TRBV7-2 and TRBJ2-5, reads GAGVSQSPSNKVTEKGKDVELRCDPISGHTALYWYRQSLGQGLEFLIYFQGNSAPDKSGLPSDRFSAERTGGSVSTLTIQRTQQEDSAVYLCASSVSGKETQYFGPGTRLLVL.

V gene TRBV5-4 combines with J gene TRBJ1-1; 11 nucleotides line up with TRBD1. This CDR3 has 17 residues. V gave up 0 bases and J gave up 1 base; unmatched junction bases: 5. Germline-derived CDR1 and CDR2 are SGHNT and YYREEE (reference sequence). As DNA, the CDR3 is TGTGCCAGCAGCTTGGGGGCCGGGACAGGGGGGAACACTGAAGCTTTCTTT. It codes for CASSLGAGTGGNTEAFF.

The J gene is TRBJ1-3, the V gene TRBV6-5; a possible D gene is TRBD1 (5 bases). V lost 1 base and J 0 bases, leaving 10 bases between the germline ends. The CDR3 has 16 residues. Germline V gene lookup returns CDR1 MNHEY and CDR2 SVGAGI. CDR3 DNA: TGTGCCAGCAGTTACTTGTCAGGGAACTCTGGAAACACCATATATTTT. Translation: CASSYLSGNSGNTIYF.

In its sample, this clone was seen a few times. Other DNA variants within this sample encode the same CDR3. This chain joins TRBV18 and TRBJ2-5; D is uncertain. V was shortened by 2 bases and J by 6 bases, with 4 bases between the two germline ends. CDR1 and CDR2 from the germline V gene are KGHSH and LQKENI. CDR3 length: 11 amino acids. For the CDR3, the DNA is TGTGCCAGCTCACCAGAGAAGACCCAGTACTTC. Translation gives CASSPEKTQYF.

This rearrangement joins TRBV5-1 to TRBJ1-2; maybe TRBD1 (5 bases). Deletions cut 4 bases from V and 4 bases from J, with 14 bases between. The CDR3 is 14 residues long. The germline V gene encodes CDR1 SGHRS and CDR2 YFSETQ. CDR3 sequence reads: CASSVRDLGYGYTF. As DNA, the CDR3 is TGCGCCAGCAGCGTCAGGGATCTCGGCTATGGCTACACCTTC.

The V gene is TRBV14, the J gene TRBJ2-7; D not resolved. There are 11 residues in the CDR3. The germline V gene has CDR1 SGHDN and CDR2 FVKESK. Trimming removed 4 bases at V and 7 bases at J, with 8 bases between. Written as DNA, the CDR3 is TGTGCCAGCAGCCTGGTTGGGGAGCAGTACTTC. This encodes CASSLVGEQYF. The complete variable domain, with remaining parts taken from reference TRBV14 and TRBJ2-7, reads EAGVTQFPSHSVIEKGQTVTLRCDPISGHDNLYWYRRVMGKEIKFLLHFVKESKQDESGMPNNRFLAERTGGTYSTLKVQPAELEDSGVYFCASSLVGEQYFGPGTRLTVT.

Only a few counts were recorded for this clone. The CDR3 DNA follows: TGTGCCTGGACCGCAAGTCCCGCCGGGGAAAAACTGTTTTTT. Protein: CAWTASPAGEKLFF. This chain uses TRBV30 with TRBJ1-4, with D uncertain. The V and J ends lost 4 bases and 8 bases respectively, with 17 bases between them. Germline V gene sequence: CDR1 GTSNPN, CDR2 SVGIG (reference sequence). The CDR3 runs 14 residues.

This clone was detected a few times. Within the sample, other DNA sequences also encode this same CDR3. The rearrangement links TRBV28 to TRBJ1-5; D is ambiguous. CDR3 length equals 12 residues. Trimming removed 2 bases from V and 7 bases from J, with 6 bases in between. CDR1 is MDHEN and CDR2 is SYDVKM in the germline V gene. This CDR3 reads CASSLLPQPQHF. The CDR3, as DNA: TGTGCCAGCAGTTTACTCCCACAGCCCCAGCATTTT.

This clone appeared once. The chain links TRBV5-1 to TRBJ2-5; 9 bases align to TRBD1. The CDR3 has 16 amino acids. V gave up 4 bases and J gave up 2 bases; unmatched junction bases: 9. Looked up from germline, CDR1 is SGHRS and CDR2 is YFSETQ. The CDR3 coding sequence is TGCGCCAGCAGCGCAGGTCGGGGGACAGGGCAAGAGACCCAGTACTTC. The encoded protein is CASSAGRGTGQETQYF.

The V call is TRBV28, the J call TRBJ1-1, with no clear D. Trimming stripped 8 bases from V and 3 bases from J, with 25 bases between. CDR1 and CDR2 from the germline V gene are MDHEN and SYDVKM. The CDR3 extends over 17 amino acids. CDR3 DNA sequence: TGTGCCAGCCCACCCACCGTCCCCATCGGCGAGGACACTGAAGCTTTCTTT. This translates into CASPPTVPIGEDTEAFF.

Note on this clone: The same CDR3 is also encoded by other DNA sequences in this sample. The rearrangement uses TRBV28 and TRBJ1-1, with TRBD1 as a possible D gene (6 bases). Germline values: CDR1 MDHEN, CDR2 SYDVKM. V lost 5 bases, J lost 1 base, and 8 bases lay in between. The CDR3 extends over 13 amino acids. The CDR3 nucleotides are TGTGCCAGCAGTCCACAGGGGAACACTGAAGCTTTCTTT. This encodes CASSPQGNTEAFF.

This clone showed up just once. The V call is TRBV4-3, the J call TRBJ1-2, with 7 nucleotides matching TRBD1. CDR3 length equals 14 residues. Germline values: CDR1 LGHNA, CDR2 YSLEER. V dropped 2 bases and J dropped 10; count of bases not matched to a gene: 10. The CDR3 DNA reads as TGCGCCAGCAGCCAACAACCGGGACAGCGGGACTACACCTTC. It translates to CASSQQPGQRDYTF.

This clone was recorded once. The chain has TRBV6-1 and TRBJ2-5, with D maybe TRBD2 (6 bases). The CDR3 is made up of 14 amino acids. In germline, CDR1 is MNHNS, CDR2 SASEGT. Trimming pared 4 bases from V and 7 bases from J, leaving 16 bases between. CDR3 bases: TGTGCCAGCAGTGCCACCCCCGGGGGAGGGACCCAGTACTTC. It is translated as CASSATPGGGTQYF.

The chain uses TRBV4-1 and TRBJ1-1; D is unresolved. Trimming removed 1 base at V and 11 bases at J, with 8 bases between. The CDR3 covers 11 residues. Germline values: CDR1 MGHRA, CDR2 YSYEKL. The CDR3 region is CASSQAKRAFF. The CDR3 nucleotides read TGCGCCAGCAGCCAAGCTAAGCGGGCTTTCTTT.

This clone came up a few times. The same CDR3 arises from other DNA sequences in this sample as well. V is TRBV20-1 and J is TRBJ1-1; D remains unclear. Trimming pared 6 bases from V and 3 bases from J, leaving 5 bases between. There are 10 residues in the CDR3. CDR1 is DFQATT, CDR2 SNEGSKA, per germline (reference sequence). The CDR3 loop is CSAGDTEAFF. CDR3 in DNA: TGCAGTGCCGGGGACACTGAAGCTTTCTTT.

The gene calls are TRBV7-3 and TRBJ2-6; D remains ambiguous. The CDR3 contains 18 residues. Germline V gene sequence: CDR1 SGHTA, CDR2 FQGTGA. V lost 2 bases to trimming and J lost 0 bases, with 14 bases between them. CDR3 nucleotide sequence: TGTGCCAGCAGCTTAGCGGTAGGGATGGTCTCTGGGGCCAACGTCCTGACTTTC. Translation: CASSLAVGMVSGANVLTF.

This sequence joins TRBV9 and TRBJ2-1, with TRBD2 matching over 12 bases. This CDR3 is 18 amino acids long. J was trimmed by 2 bases and V by 3 bases; bases with no gene match: 9. CDR1 is SGDLS and CDR2 is YYNGEE in the germline V gene. CDR3: CASSAGASGRVPYNEQFF. Written as DNA, the CDR3 is TGTGCCAGCAGCGCTGGGGCTAGCGGGAGGGTGCCCTACAATGAGCAGTTCTTC.

The chain couples TRBV28 to TRBJ2-7, with D perhaps assigned TRBD1 or TRBD2 (5 bases each). Trimming shortened V by 5 bases and J by 7 bases, and 9 bases separated the two germline ends. This CDR3 contains 11 residues. Germline lookup yields CDR1 MDHEN and CDR2 SYDVKM. CDR3 residues: CASSQWGEQYF. The CDR3 coding sequence is TGTGCCAGCAGTCAGTGGGGGGAGCAGTACTTC.

J is TRBJ2-7 and V is TRBV11-3; D is uncertain. The germline V gene has CDR1 SGHNT and CDR2 YENEEA. The CDR3 totals 12 residues. Trimming removed 2 bases from V and 7 bases from J, with 9 bases in between. Here the CDR3 DNA reads TGTGCCAGCAGCTTACGGAGTGGGGAGCAGTACTTC. This encodes CASSLRSGEQYF.

V and J are TRBV5-1 and TRBJ2-1; tentative D call: TRBD2 (6 bases). V was pared by 4 bases and J by 5 bases, with 19 bases between. CDR3 length: 16 amino acids. CDR1 SGHRS and CDR2 YFSETQ come from the germline V gene. Written as DNA, the CDR3 is TGCGCCAGCAGCCCGGCCGTGGGACTGAGCCACAATGAGCAGTTCTTC. Protein sequence: CASSPAVGLSHNEQFF.

Comments on this clone: The sample carries other DNA sequences with the same CDR3. The V gene is TRBV7-2, the J gene TRBJ2-7; D is tentatively TRBD1 or TRBD2 (7 bases each). Trimming cost V 4 bases and J 4 bases, with 11 bases left between them. CDR3 length: 13 residues. Germline loops: CDR1 SGHTA, CDR2 FQGNSA. The CDR3 here is CASSSRGGYEQYF. CDR3 coding DNA: TGTGCCAGCAGCTCCAGGGGGGGATACGAGCAGTACTTC.

The V gene is TRBV5-4, the J gene TRBJ1-2; D unclear. The germline gives CDR1 SGHNT, CDR2 YYREEE (reference sequence). CDR3 length equals 15 residues. Between the trimmed V and J ends, which lost 0 bases and 5 bases, there was a span of 14 bases. This CDR3 is CASSLDARQTYGYTF. The CDR3 nucleotides read TGTGCCAGCAGCTTGGACGCCAGGCAAACATATGGCTACACCTTC.

The table lists this clone with a few counts. The V gene is TRBV7-9, the J gene TRBJ2-5; D not resolved. The CDR3 extends over 14 amino acids. Trimming removed 6 bases at V and 4 bases at J, with 15 bases between. Germline lookup yields CDR1 SEHNR and CDR2 FQNEAQ (reference sequence). DNA for the CDR3: TGTGCCAGCAGAACCCTAAATGCTATAGAGACCCAGTACTTC. Translated, it gives CASRTLNAIETQYF.

The chain is built from TRBV15 and TRBJ1-4; D is perhaps TRBD1 (6 bases). Germline-derived CDR1 and CDR2 are LNHNV and YYDKDF (reference sequence). Trimming shortened V by 5 bases and J by 5 bases, and 15 bases separated the two germline ends. There are 15 residues in the CDR3. The CDR3 protein is CATSRAGTMNEKLFF. Here the CDR3 DNA reads TGTGCCACCAGCCGCGCCGGGACAATGAATGAAAAACTGTTTTTT.

The count of this clone is one. The CDR3 DNA reads TGTGCCAGTAGTATCCAGGGAACTAGTGGGATGTTTTTT. This translates into CASSIQGTSGMFF. The chain carries TRBV19 and TRBJ2-2, with D perhaps assigned TRBD1 or TRBD2 (5 bases each). V lost 3 bases, J lost 15 bases, and 17 bases lay in between. CDR1 and CDR2 (germline): LNHDA, SQIVND (reference sequence). The CDR3 covers 13 residues.

In DNA form, the CDR3 reads TGTGCCAGCAGCAAAGTGGAGGGGGAAGAGGGTACCGGGGAGCTGTTTTTT. Translated, it gives CASSKVEGEEGTGELFF. This chain links TRBV21-1 with TRBJ2-2. TRBV21-1 is recorded as a pseudogene. The CDR3 loop spans 17 amino acids.

This chain connects TRBV27 to TRBJ2-2, with unresolved D. CDR3 size: 16 residues. Trimming shortened V by 2 bases and J by 0 bases, and 10 bases separated the two germline ends. CDR1 is MNHEY, CDR2 SMNVEV, per germline (reference sequence). CDR3 DNA sequence: TGTGCCAGCAGTTTAGGGTACAATTCGAACACCGGGGAGCTGTTTTTT. Translating it yields CASSLGYNSNTGELFF.

This clone has a single count. The rearrangement uses TRBV7-9 and TRBJ2-1; D might be TRBD1 or TRBD2, each matching 5 bases. Germline CDR1 SEHNR, CDR2 FQNEAQ (reference sequence). The CDR3 has 18 residues. V shed 5 bases and J shed 7 bases, with 27 bases lying between them. CDR3 residues: CASSPVYKLGIEGNEQFF. The CDR3 coding sequence is TGTGCCAGCAGCCCAGTATATAAACTCGGGATCGAGGGGAATGAGCAGTTCTTC.

This chain connects TRBV9 to TRBJ2-5, with a weak D call TRBD2 (5 bases). CDR3 size: 18 residues. Germline V gene lookup returns CDR1 SGDLS and CDR2 YYNGEE. The V and J ends lost 0 bases and 4 bases respectively, with 22 bases between them. The chain's CDR3 is CASSVATSGLTTRETQYF. The CDR3 DNA sequence: TGTGCCAGCAGCGTAGCTACTTCCGGACTCACTACCCGAGAGACCCAGTACTTC.

The chain combines TRBV28 with TRBJ1-1; a possible D gene is TRBD1 (5 bases). The CDR3 spans 15 residues. Trimming removed 6 bases from V and 5 bases from J, with 19 bases in between. Per the germline V gene, CDR1 is MDHEN and CDR2 is SYDVKM. CDR3: CASSPGRWGRTEAFF. For the CDR3, the DNA is TGTGCCAGCAGCCCTGGGCGTTGGGGGAGGACTGAAGCTTTCTTT.